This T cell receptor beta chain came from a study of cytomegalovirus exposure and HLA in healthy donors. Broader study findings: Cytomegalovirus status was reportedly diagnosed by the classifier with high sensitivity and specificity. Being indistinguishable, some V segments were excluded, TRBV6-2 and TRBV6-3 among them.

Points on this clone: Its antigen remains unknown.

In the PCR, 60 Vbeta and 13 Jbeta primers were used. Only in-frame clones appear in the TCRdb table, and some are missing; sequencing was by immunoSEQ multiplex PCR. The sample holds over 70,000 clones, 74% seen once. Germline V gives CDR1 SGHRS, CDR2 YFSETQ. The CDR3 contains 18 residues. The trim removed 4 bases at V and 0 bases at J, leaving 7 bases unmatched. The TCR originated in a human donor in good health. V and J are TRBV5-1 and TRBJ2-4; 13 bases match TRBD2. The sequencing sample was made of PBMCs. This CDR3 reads CASSEGLAGLLAKNIQYF. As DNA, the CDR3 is TGCGCCAGCAGCGAGGGACTAGCGGGACTTCTAGCCAAAAACATTCAGTACTTC.